Reported below is one T cell receptor beta chain. The sample is drawn from a study of blood T cell repertoires in COVID-19. The overall study: From the United States, Italy and Spain came samples of acute and convalescent COVID-19. Sample material is recorded as cDNA or gDNA derived from T cells, B-cell-depleted T cells, or PBMCs.

In the authors' workflow: It was from reference gene primer amplification that nucleated cell counts were estimated. The table came from immunoSEQ multiplex PCR; TCRdb's copy has only in-frame clones and leaves some out. V and J calls and clone size follow that table, whereas D and trimming were derived from the DNA. This table holds 120,000 to 150,000 clones, about 74% found once. The CDR3 is 15 residues long. The J segment lost 2 bases and the V segment lost 6 bases, leaving 9 bases of the junction unmatched. Per germline, CDR1 MNHEY and CDR2 SMNVEV (reference sequence). This chain connects TRBV27 to TRBJ1-2, with 7 bases aligning to TRBD1. The TCR sequence derives from a man between 45 and 60 years old with acute or convalescent COVID-19. The material sequenced was peripheral blood. The CDR3 spells CASRTSGGRNYGYTF. As DNA, the CDR3 is TGTGCCAGCAGAACTTCAGGGGGGAGAAACTATGGCTACACCTTC.